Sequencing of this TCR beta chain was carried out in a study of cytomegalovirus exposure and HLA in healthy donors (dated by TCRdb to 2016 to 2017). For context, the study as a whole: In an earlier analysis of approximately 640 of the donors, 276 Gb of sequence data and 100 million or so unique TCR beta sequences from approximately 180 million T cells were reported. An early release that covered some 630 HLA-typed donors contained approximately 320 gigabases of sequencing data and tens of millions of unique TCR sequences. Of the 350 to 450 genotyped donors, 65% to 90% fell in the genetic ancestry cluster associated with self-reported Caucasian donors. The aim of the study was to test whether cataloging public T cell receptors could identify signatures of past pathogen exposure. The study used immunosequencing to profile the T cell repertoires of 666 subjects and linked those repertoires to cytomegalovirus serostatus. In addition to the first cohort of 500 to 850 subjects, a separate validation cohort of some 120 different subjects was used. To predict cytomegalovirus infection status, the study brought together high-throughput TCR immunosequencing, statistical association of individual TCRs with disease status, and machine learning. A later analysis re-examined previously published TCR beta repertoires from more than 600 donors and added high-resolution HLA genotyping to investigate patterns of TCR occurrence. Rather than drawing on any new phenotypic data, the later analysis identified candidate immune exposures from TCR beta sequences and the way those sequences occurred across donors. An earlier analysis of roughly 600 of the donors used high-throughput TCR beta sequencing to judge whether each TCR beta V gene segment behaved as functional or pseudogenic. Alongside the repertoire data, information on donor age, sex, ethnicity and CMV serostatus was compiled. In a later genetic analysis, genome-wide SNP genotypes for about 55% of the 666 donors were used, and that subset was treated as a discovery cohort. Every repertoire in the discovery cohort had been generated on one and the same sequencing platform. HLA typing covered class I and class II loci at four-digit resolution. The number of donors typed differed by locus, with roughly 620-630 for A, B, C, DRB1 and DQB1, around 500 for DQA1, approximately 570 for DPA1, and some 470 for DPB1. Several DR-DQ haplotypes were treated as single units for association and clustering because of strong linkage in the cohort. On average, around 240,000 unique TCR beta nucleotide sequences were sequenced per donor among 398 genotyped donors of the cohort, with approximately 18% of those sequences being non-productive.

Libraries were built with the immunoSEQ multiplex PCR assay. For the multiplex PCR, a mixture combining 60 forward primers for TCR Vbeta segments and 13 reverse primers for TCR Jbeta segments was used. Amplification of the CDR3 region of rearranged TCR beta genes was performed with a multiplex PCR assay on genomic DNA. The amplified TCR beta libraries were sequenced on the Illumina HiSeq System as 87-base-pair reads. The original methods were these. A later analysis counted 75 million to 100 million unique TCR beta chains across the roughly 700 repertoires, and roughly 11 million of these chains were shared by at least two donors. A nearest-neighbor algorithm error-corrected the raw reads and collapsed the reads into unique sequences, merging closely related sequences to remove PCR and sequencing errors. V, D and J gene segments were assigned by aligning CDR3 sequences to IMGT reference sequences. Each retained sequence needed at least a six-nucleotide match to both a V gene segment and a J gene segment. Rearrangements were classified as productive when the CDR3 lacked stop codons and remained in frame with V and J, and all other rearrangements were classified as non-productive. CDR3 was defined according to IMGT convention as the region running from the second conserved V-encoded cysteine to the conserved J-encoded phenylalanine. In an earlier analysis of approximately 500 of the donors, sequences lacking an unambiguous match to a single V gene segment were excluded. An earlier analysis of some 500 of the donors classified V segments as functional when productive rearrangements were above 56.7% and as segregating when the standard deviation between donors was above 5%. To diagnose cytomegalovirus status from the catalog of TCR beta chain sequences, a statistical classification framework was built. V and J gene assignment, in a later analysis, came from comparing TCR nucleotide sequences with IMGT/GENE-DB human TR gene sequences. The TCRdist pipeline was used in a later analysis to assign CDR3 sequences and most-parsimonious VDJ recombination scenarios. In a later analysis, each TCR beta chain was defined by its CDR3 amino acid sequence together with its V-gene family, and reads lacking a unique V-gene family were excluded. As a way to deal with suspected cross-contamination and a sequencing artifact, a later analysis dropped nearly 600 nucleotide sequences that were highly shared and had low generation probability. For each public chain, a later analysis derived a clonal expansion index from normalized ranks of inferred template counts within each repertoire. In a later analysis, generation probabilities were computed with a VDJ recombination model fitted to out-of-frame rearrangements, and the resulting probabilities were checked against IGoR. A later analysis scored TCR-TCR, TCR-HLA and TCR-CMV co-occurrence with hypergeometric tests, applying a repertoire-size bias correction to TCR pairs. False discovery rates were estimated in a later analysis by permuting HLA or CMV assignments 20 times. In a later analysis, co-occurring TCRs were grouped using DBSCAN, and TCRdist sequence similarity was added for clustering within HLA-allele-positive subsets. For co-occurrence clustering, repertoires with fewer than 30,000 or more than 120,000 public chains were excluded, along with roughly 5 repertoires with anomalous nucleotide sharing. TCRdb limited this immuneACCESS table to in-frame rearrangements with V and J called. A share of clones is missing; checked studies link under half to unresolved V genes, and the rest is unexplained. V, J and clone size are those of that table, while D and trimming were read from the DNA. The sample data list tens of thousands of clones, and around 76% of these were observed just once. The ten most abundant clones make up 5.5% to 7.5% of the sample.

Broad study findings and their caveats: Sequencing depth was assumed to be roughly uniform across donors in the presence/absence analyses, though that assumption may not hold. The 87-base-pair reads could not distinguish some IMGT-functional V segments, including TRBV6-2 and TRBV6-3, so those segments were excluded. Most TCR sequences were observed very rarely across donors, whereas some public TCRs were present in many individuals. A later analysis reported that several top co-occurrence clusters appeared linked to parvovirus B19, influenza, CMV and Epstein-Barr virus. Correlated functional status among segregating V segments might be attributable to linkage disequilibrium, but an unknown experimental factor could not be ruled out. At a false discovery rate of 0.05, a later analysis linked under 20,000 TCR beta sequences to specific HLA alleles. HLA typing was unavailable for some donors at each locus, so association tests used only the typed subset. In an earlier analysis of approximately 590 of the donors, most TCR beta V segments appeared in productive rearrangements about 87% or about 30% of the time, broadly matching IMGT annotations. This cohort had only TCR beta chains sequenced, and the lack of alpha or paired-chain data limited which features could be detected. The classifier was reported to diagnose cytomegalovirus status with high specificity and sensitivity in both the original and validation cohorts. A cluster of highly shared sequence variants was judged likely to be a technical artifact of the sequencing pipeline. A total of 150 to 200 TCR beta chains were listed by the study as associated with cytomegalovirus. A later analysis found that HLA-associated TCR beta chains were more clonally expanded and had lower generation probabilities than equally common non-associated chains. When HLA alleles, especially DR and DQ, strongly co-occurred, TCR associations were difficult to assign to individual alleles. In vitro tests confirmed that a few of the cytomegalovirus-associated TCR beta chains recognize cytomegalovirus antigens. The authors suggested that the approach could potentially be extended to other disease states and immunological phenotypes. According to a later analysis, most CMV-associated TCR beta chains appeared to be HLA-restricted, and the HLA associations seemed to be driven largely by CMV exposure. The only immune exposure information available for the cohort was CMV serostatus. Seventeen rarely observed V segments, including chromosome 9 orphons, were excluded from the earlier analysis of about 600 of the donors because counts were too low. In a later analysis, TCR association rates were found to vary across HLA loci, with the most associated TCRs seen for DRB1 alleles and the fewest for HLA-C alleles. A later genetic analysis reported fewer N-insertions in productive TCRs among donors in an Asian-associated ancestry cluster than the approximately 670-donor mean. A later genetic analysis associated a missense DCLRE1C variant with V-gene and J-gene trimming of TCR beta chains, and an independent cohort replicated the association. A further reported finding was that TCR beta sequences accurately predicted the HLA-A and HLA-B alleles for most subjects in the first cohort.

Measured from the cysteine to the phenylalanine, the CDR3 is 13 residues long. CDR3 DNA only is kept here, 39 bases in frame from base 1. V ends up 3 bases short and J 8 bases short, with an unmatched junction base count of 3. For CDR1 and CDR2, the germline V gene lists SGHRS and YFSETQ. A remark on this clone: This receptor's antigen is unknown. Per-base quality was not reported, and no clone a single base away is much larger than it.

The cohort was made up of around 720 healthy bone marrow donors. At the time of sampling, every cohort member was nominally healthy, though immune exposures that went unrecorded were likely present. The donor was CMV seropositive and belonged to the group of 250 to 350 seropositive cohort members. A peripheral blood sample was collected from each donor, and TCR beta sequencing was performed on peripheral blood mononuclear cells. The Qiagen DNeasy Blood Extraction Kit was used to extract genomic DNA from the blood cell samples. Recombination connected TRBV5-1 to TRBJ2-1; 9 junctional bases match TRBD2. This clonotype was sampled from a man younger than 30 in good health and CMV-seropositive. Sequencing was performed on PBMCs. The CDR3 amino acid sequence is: CASSSGTSYEQFF. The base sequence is TGCGCCAGCAGCTCCGGGACTAGCTATGAGCAGTTCTTC.